The subject of this entry is one T cell receptor beta chain. Its specific antigen is unknown. The input lacks base qualities; no much larger clone sits a single base away. Library preparation was by RT-PCR. The sequencing machine was a NextSeq 550. TCRdb cleaned the public reads at Q25 with fastp, built clones with MiXCR and kept in-frame beta chains. Merged by CDR3 protein, the rows form single entries marked with the most common genes and DNA. Across this sample there are roughly 880,000 distinct CDR3 sequences, with around 17% seen only once. In total, the top ten clones hold 5.5% to 6.5% of the sample. The data belong to a study of patients and donors after allogeneic stem cell transplantation (dated by TCRdb to the early 2020s). From its cysteine to its phenylalanine, the CDR3 spans 12 amino acids. Of all the DNA, just the CDR3 is kept, 36 bases in frame from base 1. Reading the germline V gene (reference sequence) gives CDR1 DFQATT and CDR2 SNEGSKA. V is shortened by 7 bases, J by 5 bases, and the region joining them spans 11 bases.

This receptor was identified in a human donor who was either an allogeneic HSCT recipient or a stem cell or donor lymphocyte infusion donor (not recorded which). It is not recorded whose cells these are; they may come from a transplant donor. The rearranged chain carries TRBV20-1 and TRBJ2-2, with TRBD1 as a weak D call on 6 bases. Sequenced material: blood, either unsorted or a sorted T cell fraction (not recorded which). CDR3 region: CSGTVPTGELFF. The bases read TGCAGTGGGACAGTACCGACCGGGGAGCTGTTTTTT.